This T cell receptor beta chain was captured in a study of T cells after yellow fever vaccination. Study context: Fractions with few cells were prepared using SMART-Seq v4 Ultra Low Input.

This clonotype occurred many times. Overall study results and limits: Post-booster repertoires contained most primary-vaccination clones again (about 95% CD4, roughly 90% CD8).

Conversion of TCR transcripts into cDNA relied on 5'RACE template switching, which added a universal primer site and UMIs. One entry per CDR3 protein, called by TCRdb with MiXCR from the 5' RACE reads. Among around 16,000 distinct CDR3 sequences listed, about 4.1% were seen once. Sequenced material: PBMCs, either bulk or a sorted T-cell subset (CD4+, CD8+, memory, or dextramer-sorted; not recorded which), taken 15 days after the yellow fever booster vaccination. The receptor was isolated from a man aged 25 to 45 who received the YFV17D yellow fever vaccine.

DNA for the CDR3: TGTGCCAGCAGTTTTATAACTACCTACTACAATGAGCAGTTCTTC. This gives the protein CASSFITTYYNEQFF. The gene calls are TRBV12-3 or TRBV12-4 and TRBJ2-1; D gene unclear. The V end lost 3 bases, the J end lost 3 bases, and 12 bases lay between the germline ends. The CDR3 totals 15 residues.